This T cell receptor beta chain was identified in a study of blood T cell repertoires in COVID-19. At the level of the study: The analysed material was cDNA or gDNA that came from T cells, B-cell-depleted T cells, or PBMCs.

Germline lookup yields CDR1 WNHNN and CDR2 SYGVQD (reference sequence). CDR3 size: 15 residues. J gave up 8 bases and V 5 bases, and 10 bases lay outside the gene matches. The Seattle patients joined while their infection was active and were tracked longitudinally afterward. Only in-frame clones appear in the TCRdb table, and some are missing; sequencing was by immunoSEQ multiplex PCR. The table includes 200,000 to 250,000 clones, approximately 90% detected once. The origin of this receptor is a woman aged 25 to 39 with COVID-19, enrolled during active disease. The material sequenced was peripheral blood. J is TRBJ1-3 and V is TRBV10-1; TRBD1 matches at 9 bases. In DNA form, the CDR3 reads TGCGCCAGCAGTAGATTTAACAGGGGGCCCGACACCATATATTTT. Its protein product is CASSRFNRGPDTIYF.